This paragraph covers one T cell receptor (beta chain) sequence. What it binds is not known. Sequenced by immunoSEQ multiplex PCR; TCRdb stores in-frame clones only, minus some. The sample carries fewer than 120,000 clones, nearly 90% recorded once. This sample stems from a study of T cell responses to AZD1222 COVID-19 vaccine. General study results and limits: Most donors were white British and more were female, and clonal diversity was possibly underestimated.

This clonotype was obtained from an adult in good health. Source: peripheral blood, taken on day 0 of AZD1222 vaccination.

The CDR3 DNA sequence: TGCGCCAGCAGCCAAACCCGGGACAGGGTCGAGCAGCCCCAGCATTTT. Translation gives CASSQTRDRVEQPQHF. This chain uses TRBV4-1 with TRBJ1-5, with 9 bases fitting TRBD1. The V gene's germline CDR1 is MGHRA and CDR2 YSYEKL. The ends lost 2 bases at V and 7 bases at J; junction bases unmatched: 9. CDR3 length: 16 amino acids.